The 4 T cell receptor beta chains presented below share a single source sample, sequenced in a study of T cell responses to AZD1222 COVID-19 vaccine. The repertoire was sequenced with immunoSEQ multiplex PCR; TCRdb's copy has only in-frame clones and lacks some. Here the sample spans 95,000 to 150,000 clones, around 90% being singletons. The material was peripheral blood, obtained on day 0 of AZD1222 vaccination. The receptor source for this set is an adult in good health.

The rearrangement links TRBV7-3 to TRBJ2-1; 8 nucleotides line up with TRBD1. V gave up 5 bases and J gave up 8 bases; unmatched junction bases: 14. The CDR3 loop spans 16 amino acids. Germline lookup yields CDR1 SGHTA and CDR2 FQGTGA. CDR3 DNA sequence: TGTGCCAGCAGCCACGAGCGGACAGGGTGGTCGGATGAGCAGTTCTTC. Its protein product is CASSHERTGWSDEQFF.

The rearrangement links TRBV7-3 to TRBJ1-2; 7 nucleotides agree with TRBD1. From germline, CDR1 is SGHTA and CDR2 FQGTGA. The CDR3 loop spans 13 amino acids. V was clipped by 2 bases and J by 7 bases; unmatched bases: 4. Here the CDR3 reads CASSLDRDSGYTF. The CDR3 DNA reads TGTGCCAGCAGCTTAGACAGGGACAGTGGCTACACCTTC.

The gene calls are TRBV11-2 and TRBJ2-7, with 8 bases that match TRBD2. V lost 4 bases to trimming and J lost 6 bases; unmatched junction nucleotides: 11. Germline CDR1 reads SGHAT; CDR2 reads FQNNGV. The CDR3 has 15 residues. The CDR3 region is CASSWELAANIEQYF. In DNA, the CDR3 is TGTGCCAGCAGCTGGGAACTAGCGGCGAACATCGAGCAGTACTTC.

The V gene is TRBV6-6, the J gene TRBJ1-1; D possibly corresponds to TRBD1 (6 bases). The CDR3 runs 14 residues. The V gene's germline CDR1 is MNHNY and CDR2 SVGAGI (reference sequence). Trimming pared 5 bases from V and 6 bases from J, leaving 16 bases between. CDR3 protein: CASSIILQGPEAFF. In DNA, the CDR3 is TGTGCCAGCAGTATAATACTACAGGGTCCTGAAGCTTTCTTT.